The 26 T cell receptor beta chains below were found in one sample sequenced in a study of T-cell memory formation after mild COVID-19. Using its own MiXCR run on the 5' RACE reads, TCRdb lists one record per CDR3 protein. The sample contains 300,000 to 400,000 distinct CDR3 sequences, about an eighth of which appear only once. Material for sequencing was PBMCs or a T cell subset sorted from them (not recorded which). The origin of the receptors is a man younger than 35 who had mild COVID-19 (a few samples of this study predate the infection). Cell type and time point are not known.

V usage is TRBV7-2 and J usage is TRBJ2-5; D is tentatively TRBD1 or TRBD2 (5 bases each). The CDR3 consists of 13 residues. The V end lost 7 bases, the J end lost 7 bases, and 16 bases lay between the germline ends. CDR1 and CDR2 (germline): SGHTA, FQGNSA. The CDR3 here is CASTRSNGGTQYF. CDR3 in DNA: TGTGCCAGCACCAGATCAAATGGGGGGACCCAGTACTTC.

In this sample, this clonotype turned up many times. The rearrangement links TRBV29-1 to TRBJ2-6, with 8 bases that match TRBD1. This CDR3 comprises 14 residues. J gave up 2 bases and V 6 bases, and 3 bases lay outside the gene matches. Per the germline V gene, CDR1 is SQVTM and CDR2 is ANQGSEA. This CDR3 is CSVLQGAGANVLTF. CDR3 bases: TGCAGCGTCCTACAGGGGGCTGGGGCCAACGTCCTGACTTTC.

Note on this clonotype: Relative to the germline gene, one junction end is altered; a read error may explain this. V usage is TRBV20-1 and J usage is TRBJ1-1, with D hard to call. The CDR3 length is 12 residues. From germline, CDR1 is DFQATT and CDR2 SNEGSKA (reference sequence). The CDR3 region has the DNA TGCAGGGCTACGCTCCCGGACCGCGAAGCTTTCTTT. It encodes CRATLPDREAFF.

Only a few counts were recorded for this clonotype. DNA for the CDR3: TGCAGTGCTAGAACTCAGGGTTCTGCGTATCAGCCCCAGCATTTT. Its translation: CSARTQGSAYQPQHF. The chain is built from TRBV20-1 and TRBJ1-5; a weak D match, TRBD1 (5 bases). Germline V lookup: CDR1 DFQATT, CDR2 SNEGSKA (reference sequence). CDR3 size: 15 residues. Trimming took off 2 bases at V and 5 bases at J, with 16 bases between the two ends.

This clonotype was picked up a small number of times. The V and J genes are TRBV4-3 and TRBJ1-1; D is unclear. Germline assignment: CDR1 LGHNA and CDR2 YSLEER. Between the trimmed V and J ends, which lost 1 base and 1 base, there was a span of 13 bases. This CDR3 is 16 amino acids long. CDR3 protein: CASSQARGVPNTEAFF. In nucleotides, the CDR3 is TGCGCCAGCAGCCAAGCACGTGGGGTCCCGAACACTGAAGCTTTCTTT.

CDR3 coding DNA: TGTGCCAGCAGGGAAGCGGACCAAGAGACCCAGTACTTC. Protein product: CASREADQETQYF. The V gene is TRBV27, the J gene TRBJ2-5, with D perhaps matching TRBD2 (5 bases). The CDR3 runs 13 residues. From germline, CDR1 is MNHEY and CDR2 SMNVEV (reference sequence). Trimming removed 6 bases at V and 0 bases at J, with 8 bases between.

The genes are TRBV5-6 and TRBJ1-2, with no clear D. V shed 7 bases and J shed 5 bases, with 12 bases lying between them. CDR3 length: 12 amino acids. The germline V gene encodes CDR1 SGHDT and CDR2 YYEEEE. The CDR3 reads CASASSLYGYTF. In DNA, the CDR3 is TGTGCCAGCGCCTCCAGCCTTTATGGCTACACCTTC.

This clonotype was counted a few times. This chain links TRBV9 with TRBJ2-5, with 10 bases fitting TRBD2. V lost 3 bases, J lost 1 base, and 3 bases stayed unmatched. Germline CDR1 SGDLS, CDR2 YYNGEE. This CDR3 has 15 amino acids. The CDR3 region has the DNA TGTGCCAGCAGCGGAGGGACTAGCGCCCAAGAGACCCAGTACTTC. Protein sequence: CASSGGTSAQETQYF.

The rearrangement joins TRBV18 to TRBJ1-6, with D maybe TRBD1 (6 bases). Trimming removed 5 bases from V and 5 bases from J, with 10 bases in between. CDR1 and CDR2 from the germline V gene are KGHSH and LQKENI. This CDR3 is 14 amino acids long. CDR3 amino acids: CASSDRQDNSPLHF. DNA for the CDR3: TGTGCCAGCTCAGATCGACAGGATAATTCACCCCTCCACTTT.

This clonotype turned up a few times. The CDR3 protein is CASTKSDRNTGELFF. CDR3 sequence (DNA): TGTGCCAGCACCAAGAGTGACAGGAACACCGGGGAGCTGTTTTTT. The J gene is TRBJ2-2, the V gene TRBV14; TRBD1 is a possible D gene (5 bases). This CDR3 has 15 amino acids. The V end lost 7 bases, the J end lost 1 base, and 13 bases lay between the germline ends. Germline lookup yields CDR1 SGHDN and CDR2 FVKESK.

The V gene is TRBV5-1, the J gene TRBJ2-5; perhaps TRBD1 as D (5 bases). Looked up from germline, CDR1 is SGHRS and CDR2 is YFSETQ. Trimming removed 4 bases from V and 2 bases from J, with 9 bases in between. The CDR3 sequence is 13 residues long. CDR3 DNA sequence: TGCGCCAGCAGCGTGACAGCTCAAGAGACCCAGTACTTC. Translation: CASSVTAQETQYF. Together with reference TRBV5-1 and TRBJ2-5, the CDR3 gives the full variable domain: KAGVTQTPRYLIKTRGQQVTLSCSPISGHRSVSWYQQTPGQGLQFLFEYFSETQRNKGNFPGRFSGRQFSNSRSEMNVSTLELGDSALYLCASSVTAQETQYFGPGTRLLVL.

This chain uses TRBV29-1 with TRBJ1-1; D is unresolved. V dropped 4 bases and J dropped 2 bases, with 5 bases sitting between them. The CDR3 length is 11 residues. Germline assignment: CDR1 SQVTM and CDR2 ANQGSEA. The CDR3 nucleotides are TGCAGCGTTGGGGTCAACACTGAAGCTTTCTTT. This encodes CSVGVNTEAFF.

This CDR3 reads CASSFLGQPDNSPLHF. Written as DNA, the CDR3 is TGTGCCAGTAGTTTCCTGGGACAGCCCGATAATTCACCCCTCCACTTT. This chain links TRBV19 with TRBJ1-6; the match to TRBD1 covers 7 bases. The V segment lost 5 bases and the J segment 5 bases; nucleotides outside the gene matches: 9. Germline CDR1 LNHDA, CDR2 SQIVND (reference sequence). The CDR3 contains 16 residues.

The chain carries TRBV6-5 and TRBJ2-7; D ambiguous. The CDR3 is 16 residues long. The V end lost 0 bases, the J end lost 2 bases, and 14 bases lay between the germline ends. CDR1 and CDR2 from the germline V gene are MNHEY and SVGAGI. The CDR3, as DNA: TGTGCCAGCAGTTACTCGAGATCAGCTAGGACCTACGAGCAGTACGTC. Its translation: CASSYSRSARTYEQYV.

V usage is TRBV5-1 and J usage is TRBJ2-7, with D maybe TRBD1 (6 bases). CDR3 size: 14 residues. Germline V lookup: CDR1 SGHRS, CDR2 YFSETQ. V lost 0 bases to trimming and J lost 3 bases, with 10 bases between them. This CDR3 reads CASSLGQDSYEQYV. CDR3 nucleotide sequence: TGCGCCAGCAGCTTGGGACAGGATAGCTACGAGCAGTACGTC.

In its sample, this clonotype was seen many times. CDR3 sequence (DNA): TGCAGTGCTAGGGGGCAGGGCGGGTACACTGAAGCTTTCTTT. Its protein product is CSARGQGGYTEAFF. V is TRBV20-1 and J is TRBJ1-1; TRBD1 might be the D (5 bases). The V end was cut by 3 bases, the J end by 3 bases, with 14 bases between. CDR1 is DFQATT and CDR2 is SNEGSKA in the germline V gene (reference sequence). The CDR3 contains 14 residues.

This clonotype was detected only a few times. The rearrangement uses TRBV6-2 or TRBV6-3 and TRBJ1-6, with D possibly TRBD1 on 5 matching bases. With 6 bases removed from V and 7 bases from J, the gap between germline ends came to 13 bases. This CDR3 is 14 amino acids long. Germline V gives CDR1 MNHEY, CDR2 SVGEGT. CDR3: CASSFQGDNSPLHF. DNA of the CDR3: TGTGCCAGCAGCTTCCAGGGTGACAATTCACCCCTCCACTTT.

This clonotype was detected only a few times. CDR3 in amino acids: CASSLGGGGHYNEQFF. Written as DNA, the CDR3 is TGTGCCAGCAGCTTAGGCGGGGGGGGGCACTACAATGAGCAGTTCTTC. The chain has TRBV7-2 and TRBJ2-1; 9 bases agree with TRBD2. The germline V gene encodes CDR1 SGHTA and CDR2 FQGNSA. The CDR3 has 16 residues. J gave up 3 bases and V 1 base, and 4 bases lay outside the gene matches.

This clonotype turned up a few times. The rearrangement links TRBV2 to TRBJ2-7, with 10 bases matching TRBD1. The CDR3 has 11 amino acids. CDR1 is SNHLY, CDR2 FYNNEI, per germline. V shed 7 bases and J 11 bases; nucleotides not matched to a gene: 5. This CDR3 reads CASKDRGFEYF. In DNA, the CDR3 is TGTGCCAGCAAGGACAGGGGGTTTGAGTACTTC.

This chain joins TRBV12-3 or TRBV12-4 and TRBJ2-7; D not resolved. This CDR3 has 14 residues. Between the trimmed V and J ends, which lost 2 bases and 6 bases, there was a span of 14 bases. CDR3 protein: CASSLTRAFPEQYF. In nucleotides, the CDR3 is TGTGCCAGCAGTTTAACAAGGGCCTTTCCCGAGCAGTACTTC.

Many counts were recorded for this clonotype. This chain connects TRBV28 to TRBJ1-1; D not resolved. CDR1 and CDR2 (germline): MDHEN, SYDVKM. The CDR3 has 13 amino acids. Trimming pared 6 bases from V and 1 base from J, leaving 9 bases between. CDR3 coding DNA: TGTGCCAGCAGCCTCAGCCAGAACACTGAAGCTTTCTTT. The encoded protein is CASSLSQNTEAFF.

This clonotype was counted only a few times. J is TRBJ2-5 and V is TRBV7-2; no clear D. This CDR3 spans 14 amino acids. Trimming shortened V by 3 bases and J by 4 bases, and 12 bases separated the two germline ends. Germline CDR1 reads SGHTA; CDR2 reads FQGNSA. CDR3 sequence (DNA): TGTGCCAGCAGCTTTCAAGGGCTGGGAGAGACCCAGTACTTC. It yields the protein CASSFQGLGETQYF.

This clonotype was found a few times. The rearrangement links TRBV12-3 or TRBV12-4 to TRBJ2-7; D remains unclear. Trimming shortened V by 5 bases and J by 6 bases, and 8 bases separated the two germline ends. The CDR3 contains 11 residues. The CDR3 nucleotides read TGTGCCAGCAGTATAATTGGCGAGCAGTACTTC. The encoded protein is CASSIIGEQYF.

This clonotype was picked up a small number of times. The V and J genes are TRBV12-3 or TRBV12-4 and TRBJ1-1, with no clear D. With 4 bases removed from V and 6 bases from J, the gap between germline ends came to 9 bases. The CDR3 contains 12 residues. Here the CDR3 reads CASSSGRPEAFF. The CDR3, as DNA: TGTGCCAGCAGTTCGGGGAGGCCTGAAGCTTTCTTT.

This clonotype was seen once. V usage is TRBV12-3 or TRBV12-4 and J usage is TRBJ2-6; 7 bases align to TRBD1. The ends lost 5 bases at V and 0 bases at J; junction bases unmatched: 13. The CDR3 extends over 19 amino acids. CDR3 loop: CASSRIRQGFNSGANVLTF. The CDR3 coding sequence is TGTGCCAGCAGTCGGATAAGACAGGGTTTCAACTCTGGGGCCAACGTCCTGACTTTC.

This clonotype appeared a few times. At one end, the junction sequence differs from germline, possibly due to a read error. CDR3 region: CASRPGQGGAGELFF. The CDR3 DNA follows: TGTGCCAGCAGGCCGGGACAGGGGGGCGCCGGGGAGCTTTTTTTT. V gene TRBV9 combines with J gene TRBJ2-2; 11 bases line up with TRBD1. The germline gives CDR1 SGDLS, CDR2 YYNGEE. This CDR3 comprises 15 residues.